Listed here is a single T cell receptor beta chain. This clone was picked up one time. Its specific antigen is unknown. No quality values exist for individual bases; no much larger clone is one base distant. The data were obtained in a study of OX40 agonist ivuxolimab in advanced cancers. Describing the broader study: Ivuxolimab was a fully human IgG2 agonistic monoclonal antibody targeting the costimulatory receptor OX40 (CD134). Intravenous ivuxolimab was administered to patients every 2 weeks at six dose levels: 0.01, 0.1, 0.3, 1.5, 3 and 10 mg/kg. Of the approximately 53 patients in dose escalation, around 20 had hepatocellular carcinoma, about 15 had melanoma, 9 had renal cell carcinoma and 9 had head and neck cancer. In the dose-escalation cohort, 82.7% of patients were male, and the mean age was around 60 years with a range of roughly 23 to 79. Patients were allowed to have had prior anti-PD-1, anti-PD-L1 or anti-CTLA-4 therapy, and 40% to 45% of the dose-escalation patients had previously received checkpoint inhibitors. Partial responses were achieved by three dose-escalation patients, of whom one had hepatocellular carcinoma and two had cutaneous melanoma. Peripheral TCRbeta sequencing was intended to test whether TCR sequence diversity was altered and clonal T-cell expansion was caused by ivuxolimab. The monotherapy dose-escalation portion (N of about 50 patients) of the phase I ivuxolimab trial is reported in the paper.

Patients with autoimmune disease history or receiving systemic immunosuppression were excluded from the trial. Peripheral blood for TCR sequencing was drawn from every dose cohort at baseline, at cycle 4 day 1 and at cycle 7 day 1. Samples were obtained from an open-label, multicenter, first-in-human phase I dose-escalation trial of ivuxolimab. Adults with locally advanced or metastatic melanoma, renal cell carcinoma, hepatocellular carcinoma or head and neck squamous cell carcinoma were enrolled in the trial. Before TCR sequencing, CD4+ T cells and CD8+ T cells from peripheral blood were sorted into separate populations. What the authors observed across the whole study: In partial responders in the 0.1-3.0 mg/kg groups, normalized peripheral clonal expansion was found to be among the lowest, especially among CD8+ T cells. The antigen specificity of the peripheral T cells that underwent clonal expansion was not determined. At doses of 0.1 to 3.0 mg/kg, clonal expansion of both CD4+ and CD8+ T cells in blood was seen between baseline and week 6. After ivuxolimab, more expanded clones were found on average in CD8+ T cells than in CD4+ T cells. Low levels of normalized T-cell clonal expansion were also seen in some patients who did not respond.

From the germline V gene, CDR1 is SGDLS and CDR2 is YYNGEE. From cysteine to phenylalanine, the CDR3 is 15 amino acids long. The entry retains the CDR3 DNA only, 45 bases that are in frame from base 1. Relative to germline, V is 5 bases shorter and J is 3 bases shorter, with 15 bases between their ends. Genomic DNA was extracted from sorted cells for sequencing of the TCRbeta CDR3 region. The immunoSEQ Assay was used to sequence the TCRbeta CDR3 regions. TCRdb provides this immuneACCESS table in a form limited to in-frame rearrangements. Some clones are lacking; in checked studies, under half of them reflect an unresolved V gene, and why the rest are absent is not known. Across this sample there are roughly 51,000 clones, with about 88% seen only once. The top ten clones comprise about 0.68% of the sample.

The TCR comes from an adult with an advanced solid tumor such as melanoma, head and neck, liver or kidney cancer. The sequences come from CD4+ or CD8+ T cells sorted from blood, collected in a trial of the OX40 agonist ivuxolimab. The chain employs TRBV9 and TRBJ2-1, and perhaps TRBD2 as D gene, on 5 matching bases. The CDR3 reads CASSLTGSFYNEQFF. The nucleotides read TGTGCCAGCAGTTTAACGGGGAGTTTCTACAATGAGCAGTTCTTC.